This entry is about one TCR beta chain. The clone's antigen remains unknown. Within one base of it there is no much larger clone, and no base qualities were kept. The immunoSEQ Assay, a bias-controlled multiplex PCR, was used to amplify TCRbeta CDR3 regions from genomic DNA. The authors' pipeline ran thus. Nucleated cell counts per sample were estimated from amplification of reference gene primers within the assay. Sequence reads were collapsed and filtered to measure the absolute abundance of every unique TCRbeta CDR3 rearrangement. For each sample, productive Simpson clonality was calculated as the square root of Simpson's diversity index across productive rearrangements. This immuneACCESS table, as held by TCRdb, lists in-frame sequences with V and J called but not all clones. Of the missing ones, under half trace to an unresolved V gene in checked studies; the others have no known cause. D and trimming come from the DNA, and the V and J calls and clone size come from that table. For this sample the table gives approximately 380,000 clones, of which roughly 85% were detected only once. The ten most abundant clones make up 3.6% of the sample.

The sample belongs to a study of blood T cell repertoires in COVID-19 (dated by TCRdb to the early 2020s). A note on the overall study: The collaborator samples originated in the United States, Italy and Spain and spanned the acute and convalescent phases of COVID-19. Where available, HLA class I and class II types were obtained from metadata supplied by the sample provider rather than from assay-based typing. The sample metadata nearly always contained a de-identified subject ID, COVID-19 status, age in years and sex. The prospective study material was composed of cDNA or gDNA derived from T cells, B-cell-depleted T cells, or PBMCs. The repertoires were released in a freely available public database meant as a resource for research on the immune response to SARS-CoV-2. Samples came from the ongoing ImmuneRACE study (first 160 participants) plus 1,254 subjects from 6 global collaborators. The dataset comprised deeply sampled blood TCRbeta repertoires from subjects exposed to, actively infected with, or recovered from COVID-19. Study-wide findings and limitations: How much clinical and demographic metadata was included differed by source and by participant, and the metadata was provided uncurated.

V is pruned by 0 bases and J by 1 base, leaving 4 bases of the junction without a gene match. Spanning cysteine to phenylalanine, the CDR3 consists of 18 amino acids. Just CDR3 DNA is preserved here, 54 bases in frame from base 1. The germline V gene yields MGHRA for CDR1 and YSYEKL for CDR2. Whole blood was collected in K2EDTA tubes by collaborating institutions according to the institutions' own protocols. For TCRbeta analysis, collaborators shipped samples in one of three forms: frozen whole blood, isolated PBMCs, or DNA extracted from either of those sample types. The sequencing sample was made of peripheral blood. This sequence was found in a woman between 18 and 30 years old with acute or convalescent COVID-19. The chain links TRBV4-1 with TRBJ1-6, with 9 bases matching TRBD1. At the DNA level, the sequence is TGCGCCAGCAGCCAAGATGTAGGGACAGGGTCCTATAATTCACCCCTCCACTTT. Its coded protein is CASSQDVGTGSYNSPLHF.